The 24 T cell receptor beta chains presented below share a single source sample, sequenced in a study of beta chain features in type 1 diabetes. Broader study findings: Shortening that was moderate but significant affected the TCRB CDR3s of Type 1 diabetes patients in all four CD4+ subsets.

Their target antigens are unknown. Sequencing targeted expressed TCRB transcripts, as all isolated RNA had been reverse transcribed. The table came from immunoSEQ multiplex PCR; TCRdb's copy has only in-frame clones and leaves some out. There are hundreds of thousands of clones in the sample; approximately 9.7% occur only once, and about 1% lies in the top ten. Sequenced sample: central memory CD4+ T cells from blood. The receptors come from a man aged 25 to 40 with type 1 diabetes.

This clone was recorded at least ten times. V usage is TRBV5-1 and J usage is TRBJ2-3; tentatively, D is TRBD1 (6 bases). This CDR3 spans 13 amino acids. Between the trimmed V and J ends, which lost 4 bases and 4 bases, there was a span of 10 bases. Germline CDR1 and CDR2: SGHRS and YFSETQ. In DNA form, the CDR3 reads TGCGCCAGCAGCGTGGACAGTGCAGATACGCAGTATTTT. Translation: CASSVDSADTQYF. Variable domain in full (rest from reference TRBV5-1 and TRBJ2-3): KAGVTQTPRYLIKTRGQQVTLSCSPISGHRSVSWYQQTPGQGLQFLFEYFSETQRNKGNFPGRFSGRQFSNSRSEMNVSTLELGDSALYLCASSVDSADTQYFGPGTRLTVL.

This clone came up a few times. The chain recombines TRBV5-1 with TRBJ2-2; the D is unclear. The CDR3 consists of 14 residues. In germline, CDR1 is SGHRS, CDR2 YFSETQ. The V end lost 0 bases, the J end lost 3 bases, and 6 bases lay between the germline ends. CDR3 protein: CASSLVQYTGELFF. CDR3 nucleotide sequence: TGCGCCAGCAGCTTGGTACAGTACACCGGGGAGCTGTTTTTT.

In DNA, the CDR3 is TGTGCCAGCATGAGGGGACAGGGTAATTCACCCCTCCACTTT. Protein: CASMRGQGNSPLHF. This sequence joins TRBV2 and TRBJ1-6; 9 bases are shared with TRBD1. Trimming took 7 bases from V and 6 from J; bases not matched to a gene: 4. CDR3 size: 14 residues. The germline V gene has CDR1 SNHLY and CDR2 FYNNEI.

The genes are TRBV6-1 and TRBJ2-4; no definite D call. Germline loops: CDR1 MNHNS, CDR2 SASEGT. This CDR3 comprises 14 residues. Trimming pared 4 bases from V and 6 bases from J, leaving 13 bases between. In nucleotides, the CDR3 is TGTGCCAGCAGTGTCTTTGGGGTTGGAAACATTCAGTACTTC. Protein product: CASSVFGVGNIQYF.

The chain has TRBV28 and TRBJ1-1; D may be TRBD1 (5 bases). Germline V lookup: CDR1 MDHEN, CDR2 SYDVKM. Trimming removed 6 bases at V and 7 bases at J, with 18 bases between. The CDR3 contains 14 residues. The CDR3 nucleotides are TGTGCCAGCAGGACCCCCTCACCGGGGGGTGAAGCTTTCTTT. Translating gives CASRTPSPGGEAFF.

The CDR3 sequence: CASSQDFGGVGKETQYF. The CDR3 DNA reads as TGCGCCAGCAGCCAAGATTTTGGCGGGGTGGGGAAAGAGACCCAGTACTTC. The J gene is TRBJ2-5, the V gene TRBV4-3, with D maybe TRBD2 (6 bases). CDR3 length: 17 amino acids. The germline V and J ends were trimmed by 0 bases and 3 bases, with 17 bases remaining between them. Germline lookup yields CDR1 LGHNA and CDR2 YSLEER.

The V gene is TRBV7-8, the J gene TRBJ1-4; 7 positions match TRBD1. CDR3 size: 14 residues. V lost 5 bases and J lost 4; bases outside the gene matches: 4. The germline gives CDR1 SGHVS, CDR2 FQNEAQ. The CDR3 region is CASSQGQHNEKLFF. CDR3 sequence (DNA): TGTGCCAGCAGCCAGGGACAGCATAATGAAAAACTGTTTTTT. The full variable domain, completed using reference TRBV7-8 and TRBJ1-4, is GAGVSQSPRYKVAKRGQDVALRCDPISGHVSLFWYQQALGQGPEFLTYFQNEAQLDKSGLPSDRFFAERPEGSVSTLKIQRTQQEDSAVYLCASSQGQHNEKLFFGSGTQLSVL.

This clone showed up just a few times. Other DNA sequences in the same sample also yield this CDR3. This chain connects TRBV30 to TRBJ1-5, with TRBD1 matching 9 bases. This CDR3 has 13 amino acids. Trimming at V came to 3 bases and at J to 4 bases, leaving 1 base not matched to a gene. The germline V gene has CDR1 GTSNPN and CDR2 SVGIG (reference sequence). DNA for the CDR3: TGTGCCTGGAGAGGACAGGGGAATCAGCCCCAGCATTTT. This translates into CAWRGQGNQPQHF.

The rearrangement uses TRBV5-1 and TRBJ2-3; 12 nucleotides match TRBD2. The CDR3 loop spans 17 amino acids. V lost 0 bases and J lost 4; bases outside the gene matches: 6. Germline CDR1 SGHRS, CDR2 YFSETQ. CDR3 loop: CASSLDATSGGADTQYF. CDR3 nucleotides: TGCGCCAGCAGCTTGGACGCGACTAGCGGGGGAGCAGATACGCAGTATTTT.

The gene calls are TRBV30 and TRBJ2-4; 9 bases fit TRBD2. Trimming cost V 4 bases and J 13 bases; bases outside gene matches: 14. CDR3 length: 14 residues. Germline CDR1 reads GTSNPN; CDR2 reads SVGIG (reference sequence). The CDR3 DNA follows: TGTGCCTGGATGCCTGCGGGAGGGGGCCCAATGCAGTACTTC. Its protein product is CAWMPAGGGPMQYF.

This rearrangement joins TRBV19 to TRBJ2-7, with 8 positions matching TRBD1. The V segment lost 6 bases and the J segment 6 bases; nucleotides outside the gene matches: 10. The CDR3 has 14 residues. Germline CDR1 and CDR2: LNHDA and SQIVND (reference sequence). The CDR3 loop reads CASSFRGPRVEQYF. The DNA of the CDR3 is TGTGCCAGTAGCTTCAGGGGGCCAAGGGTCGAGCAGTACTTC.

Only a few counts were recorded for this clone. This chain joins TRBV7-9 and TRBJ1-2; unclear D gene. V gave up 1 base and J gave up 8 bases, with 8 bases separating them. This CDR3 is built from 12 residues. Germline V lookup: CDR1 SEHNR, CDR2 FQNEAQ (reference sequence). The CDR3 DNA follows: TGTGCCAGCAGCTTAGAGGCAAGGGGCTACACCTTC. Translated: CASSLEARGYTF.

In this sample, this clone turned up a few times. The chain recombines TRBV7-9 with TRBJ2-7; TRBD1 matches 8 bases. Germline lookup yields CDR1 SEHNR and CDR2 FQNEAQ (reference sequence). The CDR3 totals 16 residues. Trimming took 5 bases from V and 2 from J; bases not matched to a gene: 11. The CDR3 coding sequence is TGTGCCAGCAGCGGAATTACGGACAGGGTCCCCTACGAGCAGTACTTC. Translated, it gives CASSGITDRVPYEQYF.

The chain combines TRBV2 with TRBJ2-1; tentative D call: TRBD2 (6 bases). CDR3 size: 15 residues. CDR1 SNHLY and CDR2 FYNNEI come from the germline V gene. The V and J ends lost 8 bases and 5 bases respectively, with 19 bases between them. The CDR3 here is CASVAVEQTNNEQFF. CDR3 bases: TGTGCCAGCGTAGCGGTGGAACAGACAAACAATGAGCAGTTCTTC.

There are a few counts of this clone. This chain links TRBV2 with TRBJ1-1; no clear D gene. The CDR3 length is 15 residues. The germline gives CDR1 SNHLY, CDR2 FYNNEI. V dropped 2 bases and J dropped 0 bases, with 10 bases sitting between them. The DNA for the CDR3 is TGTGCCAGCAGTGAACCTCTCCTAATGAACACTGAAGCTTTCTTT. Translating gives CASSEPLLMNTEAFF.

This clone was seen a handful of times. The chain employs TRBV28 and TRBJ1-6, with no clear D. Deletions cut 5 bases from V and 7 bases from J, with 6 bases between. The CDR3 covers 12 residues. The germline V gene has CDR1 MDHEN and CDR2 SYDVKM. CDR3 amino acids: CASSPPNSPLHF. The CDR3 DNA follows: TGTGCCAGCAGTCCCCCAAATTCACCCCTCCACTTT.

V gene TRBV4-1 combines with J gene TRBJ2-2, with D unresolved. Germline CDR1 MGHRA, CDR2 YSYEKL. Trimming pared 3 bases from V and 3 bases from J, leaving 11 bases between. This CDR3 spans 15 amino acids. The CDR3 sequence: CASSQDDGDTGELFF. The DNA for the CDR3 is TGCGCCAGCAGCCAGGATGATGGGGACACCGGGGAGCTGTTTTTT.

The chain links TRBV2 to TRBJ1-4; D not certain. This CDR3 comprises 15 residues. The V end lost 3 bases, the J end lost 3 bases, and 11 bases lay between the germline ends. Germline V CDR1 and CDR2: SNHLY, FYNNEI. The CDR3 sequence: CASSEEESANEKLFF. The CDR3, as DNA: TGTGCCAGCAGTGAGGAGGAATCGGCTAATGAAAAACTGTTTTTT.

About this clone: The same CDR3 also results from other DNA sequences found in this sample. The CDR3 nucleotides are TGTGCCAGCTCACCGACAGGGGCCTACGAGCAGTACTTC. Residues: CASSPTGAYEQYF. The rearrangement joins TRBV18 to TRBJ2-7; 8 bases are shared with TRBD1. Germline V lookup: CDR1 KGHSH, CDR2 LQKENI. V was pared by 3 bases and J by 2 bases, with 0 bases of the junction left unmatched. The CDR3 totals 13 residues.

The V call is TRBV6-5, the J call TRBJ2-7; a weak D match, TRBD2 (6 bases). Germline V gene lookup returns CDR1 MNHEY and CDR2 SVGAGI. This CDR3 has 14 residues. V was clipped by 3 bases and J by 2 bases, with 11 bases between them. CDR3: CASSYLGGAYEQYF. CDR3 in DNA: TGTGCCAGCAGTTATCTTGGCGGGGCCTACGAGCAGTACTTC.

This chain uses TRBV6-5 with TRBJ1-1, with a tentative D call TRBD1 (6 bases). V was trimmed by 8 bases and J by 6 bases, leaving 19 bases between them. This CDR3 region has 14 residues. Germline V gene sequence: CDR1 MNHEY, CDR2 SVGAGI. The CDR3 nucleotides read TGTGCCAGCCTCTCGTGGGGGCTTAATCCTGAAGCTTTCTTT. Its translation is CASLSWGLNPEAFF.

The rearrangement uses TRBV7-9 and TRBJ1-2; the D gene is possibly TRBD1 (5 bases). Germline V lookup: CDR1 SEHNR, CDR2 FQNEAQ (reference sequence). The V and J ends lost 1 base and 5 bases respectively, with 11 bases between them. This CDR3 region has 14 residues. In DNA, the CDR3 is TGTGCCAGCAGCTTAGTAGGGGACCCTTATGGCTACACCTTC. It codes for CASSLVGDPYGYTF.

The CDR3 sequence: CASSLAAGDNQPQHF. CDR3 DNA: TGTGCCAGCAGCTTAGCGGCAGGGGATAATCAGCCCCAGCATTTT. The J gene is TRBJ1-5, the V gene TRBV7-9; the D gene is possibly TRBD1 (6 bases). Germline loops: CDR1 SEHNR, CDR2 FQNEAQ (reference sequence). The CDR3 is 15 residues long. Trimming stripped 0 bases from V and 4 bases from J, with 10 bases between.

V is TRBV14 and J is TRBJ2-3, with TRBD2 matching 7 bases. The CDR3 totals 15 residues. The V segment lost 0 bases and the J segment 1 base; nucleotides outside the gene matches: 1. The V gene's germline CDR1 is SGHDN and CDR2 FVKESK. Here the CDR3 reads CASSQDRGGTDTQYF. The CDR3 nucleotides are TGTGCCAGCAGCCAAGACCGGGGGGGCACAGATACGCAGTATTTT.